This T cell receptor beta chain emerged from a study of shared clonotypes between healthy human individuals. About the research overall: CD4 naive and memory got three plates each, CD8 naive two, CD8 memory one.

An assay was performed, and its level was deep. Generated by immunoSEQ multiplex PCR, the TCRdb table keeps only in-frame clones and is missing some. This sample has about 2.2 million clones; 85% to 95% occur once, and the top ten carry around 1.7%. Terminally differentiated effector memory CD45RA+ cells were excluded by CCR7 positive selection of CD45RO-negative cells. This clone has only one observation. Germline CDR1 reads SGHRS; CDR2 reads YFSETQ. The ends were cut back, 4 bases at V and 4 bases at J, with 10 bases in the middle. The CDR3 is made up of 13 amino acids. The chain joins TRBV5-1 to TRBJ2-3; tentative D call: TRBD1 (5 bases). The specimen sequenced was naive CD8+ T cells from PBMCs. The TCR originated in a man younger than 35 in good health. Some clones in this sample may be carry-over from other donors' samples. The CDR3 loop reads CASSPDSPDTQYF. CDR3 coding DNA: TGCGCCAGCAGCCCCGACAGCCCAGATACGCAGTATTTT. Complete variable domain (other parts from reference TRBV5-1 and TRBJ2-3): KAGVTQTPRYLIKTRGQQVTLSCSPISGHRSVSWYQQTPGQGLQFLFEYFSETQRNKGNFPGRFSGRQFSNSRSEMNVSTLELGDSALYLCASSPDSPDTQYFGPGTRLTVL.